This T cell receptor (beta chain) was sequenced for a study of blood T cell repertoires in COVID-19. V dropped 7 bases and J dropped 4; count of bases not matched to a gene: 2. Germline values: CDR1 LNHDA, CDR2 SQIVND (reference sequence). The CDR3 covers 13 residues. Authors' data handling: Reference gene primer amplification in the assay estimated nucleated cell counts. Clones were read by immunoSEQ multiplex PCR, and TCRdb kept only the in-frame ones, dropping some. V, J and clone size derive from that table, while D and trimming were established from the DNA sequence. The top ten hold approximately 6.6% of the sample, which has around 70,000 clones, 82% seen once.

The rearrangement joins TRBV19 to TRBJ1-5; TRBD1 matches 9 bases. Sequencing was done on a sample of peripheral blood. This TCR derives from a man in his fifties or sixties with acute or convalescent COVID-19. The CDR3: CASKQGANQPQHF. The CDR3 bases are TGTGCCAGTAAACAGGGGGCGAATCAGCCCCAGCATTTT.